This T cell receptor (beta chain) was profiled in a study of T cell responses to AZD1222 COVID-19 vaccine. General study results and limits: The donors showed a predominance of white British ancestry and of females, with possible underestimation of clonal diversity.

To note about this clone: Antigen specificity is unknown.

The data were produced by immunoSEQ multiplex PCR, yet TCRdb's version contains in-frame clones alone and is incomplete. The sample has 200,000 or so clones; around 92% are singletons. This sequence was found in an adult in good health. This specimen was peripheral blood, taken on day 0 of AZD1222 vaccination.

CDR3 coding DNA: TGTGCCAGCTCACGAACCCTCAGACTAGCGGGAGGGCCTGTCCCCGGGGAGCTGTTTTTT. Translating gives CASSRTLRLAGGPVPGELFF. This chain connects TRBV18 to TRBJ2-2, with 14 bases that match TRBD2. This CDR3 contains 20 residues. CDR1 is KGHSH, CDR2 LQKENI, per germline. V shed 4 bases and J 6 bases; nucleotides not matched to a gene: 16.